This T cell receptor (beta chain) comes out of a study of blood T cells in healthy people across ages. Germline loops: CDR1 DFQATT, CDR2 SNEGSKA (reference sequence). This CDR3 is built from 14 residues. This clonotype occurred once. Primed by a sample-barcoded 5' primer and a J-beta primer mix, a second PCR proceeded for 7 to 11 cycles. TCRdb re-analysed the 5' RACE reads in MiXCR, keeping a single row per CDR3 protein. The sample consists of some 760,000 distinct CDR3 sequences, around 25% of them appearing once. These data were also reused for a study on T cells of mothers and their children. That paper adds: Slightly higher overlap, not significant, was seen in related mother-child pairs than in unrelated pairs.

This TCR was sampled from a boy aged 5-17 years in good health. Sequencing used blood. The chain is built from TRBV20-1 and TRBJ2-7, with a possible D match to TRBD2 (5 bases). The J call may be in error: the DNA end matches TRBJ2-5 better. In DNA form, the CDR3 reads TGCAGTGCTCCCCCCGAGGGATGGGGTGAGACCCAGTACTTC. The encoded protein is CSAPPEGWGETQYF.